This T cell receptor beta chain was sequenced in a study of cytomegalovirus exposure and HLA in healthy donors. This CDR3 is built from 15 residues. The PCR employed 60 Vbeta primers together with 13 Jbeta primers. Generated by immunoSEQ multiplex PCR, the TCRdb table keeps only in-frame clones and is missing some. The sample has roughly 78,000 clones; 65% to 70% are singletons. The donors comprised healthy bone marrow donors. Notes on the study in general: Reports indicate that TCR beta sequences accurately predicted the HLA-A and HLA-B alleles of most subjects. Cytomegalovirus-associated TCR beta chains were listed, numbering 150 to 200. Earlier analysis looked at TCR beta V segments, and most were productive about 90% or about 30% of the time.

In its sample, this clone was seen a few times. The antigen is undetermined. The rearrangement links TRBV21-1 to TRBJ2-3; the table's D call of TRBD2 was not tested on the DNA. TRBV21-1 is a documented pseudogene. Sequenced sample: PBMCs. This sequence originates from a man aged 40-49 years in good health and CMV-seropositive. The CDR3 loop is CASSPPWTIKDTQYF. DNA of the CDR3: TGTGCCAGCAGTCCCCCCTGGACTATCAAAGATACGCAGTATTTT.